This entry lists 5 T cell receptor beta chains sequenced from one sample in a study of OX40 agonist ivuxolimab in advanced cancers. TCRdb's copy holds only in-frame clones and misses some; the assay was immunoSEQ multiplex PCR. The profile shows under 70,000 clones, more than 75% of them singletons. The specimen was CD4+ or CD8+ T cells sorted from blood, collected in a trial of the OX40 agonist ivuxolimab. The receptors shown here come from an adult with an advanced solid tumor such as melanoma, head and neck, liver or kidney cancer.

The V gene is TRBV4-2, the J gene TRBJ2-3; tentatively, D is TRBD2 (5 bases). Germline V CDR1 and CDR2: LGHNA, YNFKEQ. The CDR3 is made up of 16 amino acids. V shed 0 bases and J shed 4 bases, with 14 bases lying between them. CDR3 bases: TGTGCCAGCAGCCAAGACCCTGGGCTAGCCTCAGATACGCAGTATTTT. It translates to CASSQDPGLASDTQYF.

This sequence joins TRBV19 and TRBJ2-3; 13 bases are a match to TRBD2. V was clipped by 3 bases and J by 5 bases; unmatched bases: 2. CDR1 is LNHDA, CDR2 SQIVND, per germline (reference sequence). CDR3 length: 15 amino acids. CDR3 in amino acids: CASSMTSGRLDTQYF. The CDR3 DNA reads TGTGCCAGTAGTATGACTAGCGGGAGGCTAGATACGCAGTATTTT.

This clone showed up just once. The chain joins TRBV5-4 to TRBJ2-1; D is perhaps TRBD2 (6 bases). The V end was cut by 0 bases, the J end by 7 bases, with 14 bases between. Germline V gives CDR1 SGHNT, CDR2 YYREEE (reference sequence). This CDR3 is 15 amino acids long. CDR3 sequence (DNA): TGTGCCAGCAGCTTGGCAGGCACGGAGGGGAATGAGCAGTTCTTC. The encoded protein is CASSLAGTEGNEQFF.

This clone has a single count. V is TRBV7-3 and J is TRBJ2-1; 10 bases line up with TRBD2. The CDR3 sequence is 16 residues long. Germline V gene lookup returns CDR1 SGHTA and CDR2 FQGTGA. J lost 5 bases, V lost 2 bases, and 6 bases had no gene match. The CDR3 reads CASSLWALAGDNEQFF. CDR3 in DNA: TGTGCCAGCAGCTTATGGGCTCTAGCGGGAGACAATGAGCAGTTCTTC.

The genes are TRBV27 and TRBJ1-1; no clear D. In germline, CDR1 is MNHEY, CDR2 SMNVEV (reference sequence). Trimming removed 4 bases at V and 3 bases at J, with 9 bases between. The CDR3 has 13 amino acids. The CDR3 region has the DNA TGTGCCAGCAGTTCGGTTGAGGACACTGAAGCTTTCTTT. Its translation: CASSSVEDTEAFF.